The 15 T cell receptor beta chains listed next were all sequenced from one sample in a study of cytomegalovirus exposure and HLA in healthy donors. PCR involved 60 Vbeta and 13 Jbeta primers. Here immunoSEQ multiplex PCR was the method, and the copy in TCRdb shows in-frame clones only, minus some. The sample includes 95,000 to 100,000 clones, under 80% of them seen just once. The specimen was PBMCs. The origin of the receptors is a man aged 35-49 years in good health and CMV-seropositive.

The chain uses TRBV28 and TRBJ2-7; 7 bases are shared with TRBD1. The ends lost 4 bases at V and 1 base at J; junction bases unmatched: 7. This CDR3 region has 15 residues. Germline loops: CDR1 MDHEN, CDR2 SYDVKM. The chain's CDR3 is CASSSTGTVSYEQYF. DNA for the CDR3: TGTGCCAGCAGTTCAACCGGGACAGTGTCCTACGAGCAGTACTTC.

This sequence joins TRBV29-1 and TRBJ2-7; 10 bases line up with TRBD2. Unmatched junction bases numbered 2, after V lost 4 bases and J lost 2 bases. Germline V gene lookup returns CDR1 SQVTM and CDR2 ANQGSEA. The CDR3 is 13 amino acids. The CDR3 sequence: CSVAGTSAYEQYF. The CDR3 nucleotides are TGCAGCGTTGCCGGGACTAGCGCCTACGAGCAGTACTTC.

This chain uses TRBV27 with TRBJ2-2; TRBD2 agrees at 7 bases. Losses at the gene ends were 5 bases for V and 6 bases for J; bases not matched to a gene: 0. Germline lookup yields CDR1 MNHEY and CDR2 SMNVEV (reference sequence). The CDR3 has 12 amino acids. The CDR3 DNA sequence: TGTGCCAGCAGTCGGGGGGCCGGGGAGCTGTTTTTT. Amino acids: CASSRGAGELFF.

This chain joins TRBV2 and TRBJ2-5; tentative D call: TRBD1 (6 bases). The CDR3 is 13 amino acids. V lost 8 bases, J lost 1 base, and 11 bases lay in between. CDR1 SNHLY and CDR2 FYNNEI come from the germline V gene. DNA for the CDR3: TGTGCCAGCGCTATAGGGGGCCAAGAGACCCAGTACTTC. Translating it yields CASAIGGQETQYF.

Only a few counts were recorded for this clone. The V call is TRBV6-5, the J call TRBJ2-5; 8 bases fit TRBD1. CDR1 MNHEY and CDR2 SVGAGI come from the germline V gene. This CDR3 spans 13 amino acids. V lost 6 bases and J lost 5; bases outside the gene matches: 5. For the CDR3, the DNA is TGTGCCAGCAGAAAGACAGGGGTGGAGACCCAGTACTTC. Its translation: CASRKTGVETQYF.

The rearrangement uses TRBV6-1 and TRBJ2-5; the D gene is possibly TRBD2 (5 bases). The V and J ends lost 6 bases and 5 bases respectively, with 16 bases between them. The germline V gene has CDR1 MNHNS and CDR2 SASEGT. This CDR3 contains 14 residues. The CDR3 region is CASSVGRGEETQYF. The CDR3 nucleotides are TGTGCCAGCAGCGTAGGACGGGGAGAGGAGACCCAGTACTTC.

The V gene is TRBV6-5, the J gene TRBJ2-7; 10 bases match TRBD2. Per the germline V gene, CDR1 is MNHEY and CDR2 is SVGAGI. V trimming: 2 bases; J trimming: 6 bases; junction bases outside the gene matches: 4. The CDR3 is made up of 14 amino acids. CDR3 sequence reads: CASSYGLAVLEQYF. Here the CDR3 DNA reads TGTGCCAGCAGTTACGGACTAGCGGTACTCGAGCAGTACTTC.

The chain carries TRBV28 and TRBJ1-4, with 8 bases matching TRBD1. Per germline, CDR1 MDHEN and CDR2 SYDVKM. The CDR3 runs 13 residues. V trimming: 6 bases; J trimming: 13 bases; junction bases outside the gene matches: 10. This CDR3 is CASRGQAFFRLFF. The CDR3 DNA is TGTGCCAGCAGGGGACAGGCCTTTTTTCGACTGTTTTTT.

The chain links TRBV5-4 to TRBJ2-7; TRBD1 matches 9 bases. Germline V CDR1 and CDR2: SGHNT, YYREEE (reference sequence). V lost 4 bases to trimming and J lost 7 bases; unmatched junction nucleotides: 6. CDR3 length equals 13 residues. The CDR3 region is CASSPGTGLEQYF. Written as DNA, the CDR3 is TGTGCCAGCAGCCCCGGGACAGGGCTTGAGCAGTACTTC.

The V call is TRBV19, the J call TRBJ2-5, with 7 bases lining up with TRBD1. Germline CDR1 LNHDA, CDR2 SQIVND (reference sequence). This CDR3 contains 16 residues. V shed 5 bases, J shed 5 bases, and the junction held 14 bases outside the gene matches. CDR3 DNA sequence: TGTGCCAGTAGTCCCCATATCGGACAGGAGCGGGAGACCCAGTACTTC. Translating gives CASSPHIGQERETQYF.

V gene TRBV7-2 combines with J gene TRBJ2-5; 11 nucleotides line up with TRBD2. Germline CDR1 and CDR2: SGHTA and FQGNSA. Unmatched junction bases numbered 4, after V lost 5 bases and J lost 5 bases. The CDR3 has 14 amino acids. DNA for the CDR3: TGTGCCAGCAGCCCCCGGACTAGCGGGGAGACCCAGTACTTC. Amino acids: CASSPRTSGETQYF.

As to this clone: Sequence at one end of the junction differs from germline and may be a read error. The chain recombines TRBV9 with TRBJ2-1, with a possible D match to TRBD1 (6 bases). CDR1 and CDR2 (germline): SGDLS, YYNGEE. The CDR3 covers 15 residues. CDR3 in amino acids: CASSVGSRGHNEQFF. The CDR3 nucleotides read TGTGCCAGCAGCGTAGGATCTCGGGGACACAATGAGCAATTCTTC. Filled out from reference TRBV9 and TRBJ2-1, the complete variable domain reads DSGVTQTPKHLITATGQRVTLRCSPRSGDLSVYWYQQSLDQGLQFLIQYYNGEERAKGNILERFSAQQFPDLHSELNLSSLELGDSALYFCASSVGSRGHNEQFFGPGTRLTVL.

This clone came up once. The genes are TRBV20-1 and TRBJ1-1; D is unclear. Germline CDR1 reads DFQATT; CDR2 reads SNEGSKA (reference sequence). The CDR3 is 11 amino acids. Between the trimmed V and J ends, which lost 5 bases and 6 bases, there was a span of 10 bases. The CDR3 is CSAADYAEAFF. CDR3 sequence (DNA): TGCAGTGCTGCAGACTACGCTGAAGCTTTCTTT.

This chain uses TRBV9 with TRBJ2-3, with 14 positions matching TRBD2. Trimming took 0 bases from V and 1 from J; bases not matched to a gene: 4. CDR3 length: 18 amino acids. Germline CDR1 reads SGDLS; CDR2 reads YYNGEE. CDR3 DNA: TGTGCCAGCAGCGTAGCTCTGACTAGCGGGGGGGGCACAGATACGCAGTATTTT. Its protein is CASSVALTSGGGTDTQYF.

The chain combines TRBV29-1 with TRBJ2-3; 10 bases match TRBD1. The CDR3 is made up of 15 amino acids. The germline V gene encodes CDR1 SQVTM and CDR2 ANQGSEA. The CDR3 here is CGSVIRDRGKDTQYF. The CDR3 coding sequence is TGCGGCTCTGTCATCCGGGACAGGGGCAAGGATACGCAGTATTTT.